Listed below are T cell receptor beta chains from one sample, sequenced in a study of graft-versus-host responses after intestinal transplantation. No antigen has been assigned to these receptors. This table comes from immunoSEQ multiplex PCR, and its TCRdb copy is limited to in-frame clones, with some not included. The data contain approximately 130,000 clones, approximately 90% of them singletons. The specimen was unstimulated CD4+ T cells sorted from spleen or lymph node cells, collected before intestinal transplant. The origin of the receptors is a human donor who received an intestinal transplant. Each CDR3 is given with its conserved first and last residue. The D gene is left open where the match is weak. The size of a clone is reported for some rows only, either as once, few or many, or as a class for expanded clones.

abundance	d_gene	v_gene	j_gene	CDR3nt	CDR3aa
.	.	TRBV19	TRBJ2-1	TGTGCCAGTAGTATGATGGGGATTTACAATGAGCAGTTCTTC	CASSMMGIYNEQFF
.	.	TRBV6-1	TRBJ1-4	TGTGCCAGCAGGTTGCAGCGGGACGGTACACTGTTTTTT	CASRLQRDGTLFF
.	.	TRBV5-1	TRBJ2-7	TGCGCCAGCAGCTTGGGTCTACAGGGCTACGAGCAGTACTTC	CASSLGLQGYEQYF
.	.	TRBV27	TRBJ2-7	TGTGCCAGCAGCCCAGAGATTACCTACGAGCAGTACTTC	CASSPEITYEQYF
.	TRBD2	TRBV14	TRBJ2-1	TGTGCCAGCAGCGTACTAGCGAGCTCCTACAATGAGCAGTTCTTC	CASSVLASSYNEQFF
.	.	TRBV5-1	TRBJ2-5	TGCGCCAGCAGCCAGAAGCTGGCATCCCAAGAGACCCAGTACTTC	CASSQKLASQETQYF
once	.	TRBV5-4	TRBJ2-3	TGTGCCAGCAGCTTGGCCGGGGGTAAGAATACGCAGTATTTT	CASSLAGGKNTQYF
.	.	TRBV20-1	TRBJ1-1	TGCAGTGCAGAGGATAACTCAAAAGCTTTCTTT	CSAEDNSKAFF
.	.	TRBV7-9	TRBJ2-3	TGTGCCAGCAGCTTAGAAGTTGGAGATACGCAGTATTTT	CASSLEVGDTQYF
.	TRBD2	TRBV18	TRBJ2-5	TGTGCCAGCTCACCACGACTAGCGGGGGGCACAACGCAAGAGACCCAGTACTTC	CASSPRLAGGTTQETQYF
.	TRBD1	TRBV6-5	TRBJ1-4	TGTGCCAGCCGACAGGGGAAGGGGGAAAAACTGTTTTTT	CASRQGKGEKLFF
once	.	TRBV27	TRBJ1-2	TGTGCCAGCAGTTTATTACAGGGCTATGGCTACACCTTC	CASSLLQGYGYTF
.	.	TRBV12-2	TRBJ2-3	TGTGCAAGTCGAATGGGACTAGGAGGGGACACAGATACGCAGTATTTT	CASRMGLGGDTDTQYF
.	.	TRBV5-6	TRBJ2-2	TGTGCCAGCAGCTTGTTAGCTGGAGCGTCCACCGGGGAGCTGTTTTTT	CASSLLAGASTGELFF
.	.	TRBV7-2	TRBJ2-7	TGTGCCAGCAGCAGAGGGGGGGGCGGCCACGAGCAGTACTTC	CASSRGGGGHEQYF